This TCR beta chain was sequenced for a study of cytomegalovirus exposure and HLA in healthy donors. Only in-frame clones appear in the TCRdb table, and some are missing; sequencing was by immunoSEQ multiplex PCR. The table shows 250,000 to 400,000 clones, with roughly nine tenths occurring only once. Germline V gene data show CDR1 as SGHTA and CDR2 as FQGNSA. The CDR3 is made up of 13 amino acids. Unmatched junction bases numbered 7, after V lost 5 bases and J lost 7 bases. The sample comprised PBMCs. The chain couples TRBV7-2 to TRBJ2-7; TRBD2 matches at 8 bases. This receptor was obtained from a woman aged 30 to 39 in good health and CMV-seropositive. CDR3 DNA sequence: TGTGCCAGCAGCATCGGACTAGCCTTGGAGCAGTACTTC. It specifies CASSIGLALEQYF.